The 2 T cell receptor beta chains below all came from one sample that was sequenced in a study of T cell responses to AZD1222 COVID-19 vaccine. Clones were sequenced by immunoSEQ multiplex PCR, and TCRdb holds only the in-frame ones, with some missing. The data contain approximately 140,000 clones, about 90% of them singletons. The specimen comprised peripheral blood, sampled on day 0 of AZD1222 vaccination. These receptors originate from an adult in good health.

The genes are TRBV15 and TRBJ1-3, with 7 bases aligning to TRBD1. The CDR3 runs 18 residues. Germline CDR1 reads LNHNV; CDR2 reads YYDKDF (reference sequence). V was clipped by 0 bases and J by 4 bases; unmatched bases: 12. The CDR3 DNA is TGTGCCACCAGCAGAGATGAGGGGGCCGAGCTTATAGGAAACACCATATATTTT. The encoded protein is CATSRDEGAELIGNTIYF.

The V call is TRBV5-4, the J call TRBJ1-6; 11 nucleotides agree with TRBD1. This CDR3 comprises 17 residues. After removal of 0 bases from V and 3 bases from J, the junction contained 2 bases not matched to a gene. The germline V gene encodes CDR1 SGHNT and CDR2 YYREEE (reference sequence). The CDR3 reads CASSLGGTGGYNSPLHF. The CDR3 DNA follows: TGTGCCAGCAGCTTGGGCGGGACAGGGGGCTATAATTCACCCCTCCACTTT.